Listed here are 3 T cell receptor beta chains from one sample, sequenced in a study of T cell repertoires in cytomegalovirus infection. TCRdb recomputed calls from the reads with MiXCR, one row per CDR3 protein. The sample records nearly 650,000 distinct CDR3 sequences, approximately 25% being singletons. Sequencing was performed on CD8+ T cells from PBMCs. These receptors were taken from a human donor in good health (CMV status not recorded). Some clones in this sample may be carry-over from other donors' samples.

The chain recombines TRBV10-2 with TRBJ1-1; D is uncertain. The CDR3 consists of 15 residues. The germline V gene has CDR1 WSHSY and CDR2 SAAADI. The V gene lost 0 bases and the J gene lost 1 base, with 9 bases spanning the gap. The DNA of the CDR3 is TGCGCCAGCAGTGAGTCGGGCAGACCGAACACTGAAGCTTTCTTT. This gives the protein CASSESGRPNTEAFF.

This clonotype was detected ten times or more. The chain recombines TRBV7-8 with TRBJ2-1; TRBD1 aligns across 8 bases. With V trimmed by 1 base and J by 7 bases, 6 bases remained unmatched. The germline gives CDR1 SGHVS, CDR2 FQNEAQ. This CDR3 has 15 residues. CDR3: CASSLGQGARNEQFF. CDR3 nucleotides: TGTGCCAGCAGCTTAGGGCAGGGGGCTAGGAATGAGCAGTTCTTC.

This sequence joins TRBV12-5 and TRBJ2-4, with 8 bases matching TRBD1. Germline V gives CDR1 LGHNT, CDR2 FRNRAP. The CDR3 covers 15 residues. V was pared by 7 bases and J by 4 bases, with 9 bases of the junction left unmatched. CDR3 coding DNA: TGTGCTAGTGAGATGCCCGGGACAGGAAAAAACATTCAGTACTTC. Amino acid sequence: CASEMPGTGKNIQYF.